These 13 T cell receptor beta chains were all obtained from the same sample, sequenced in a study of shared clonotypes between healthy human individuals. This table comes from immunoSEQ multiplex PCR, and its TCRdb copy is limited to in-frame clones, with some not included. There are about 1 million clones in the sample; roughly 75% occur only once, and around 1.4% lies in the top ten. The sample was memory CD4+ T cells sorted from blood. The subset: CD45RA-negative fraction. The origin of the receptors is a man between 18 and 35 years old in good health.

This chain joins TRBV5-1 and TRBJ1-2, with 9 bases that match TRBD1. CDR1 is SGHRS and CDR2 is YFSETQ in the germline V gene. V shed 4 bases, J shed 7 bases, and the junction held 14 bases outside the gene matches. The CDR3 is 16 residues long. CDR3 residues: CASSATTGGSSGGYTF. CDR3 bases: TGCGCCAGCAGCGCGACAACAGGGGGCTCATCGGGTGGCTACACCTTC.

Note on this clone: Different DNA sequences within this sample yield the same CDR3. The CDR3 DNA sequence: TGTGCCAGTAGTACGACACCGAACACTGAAGCTTTCTTT. This translates into CASSTTPNTEAFF. The rearrangement joins TRBV19 to TRBJ1-1; D not resolved. Germline V gives CDR1 LNHDA, CDR2 SQIVND (reference sequence). The CDR3 length is 13 residues. Trimming took 4 bases from V and 1 from J, leaving 7 bases between them.

The rearrangement uses TRBV30 and TRBJ2-7, with D possibly being TRBD1 (6 bases). Trimming removed 3 bases at V and 3 bases at J, with 15 bases between. This CDR3 has 14 amino acids. The germline CDR1 and CDR2 sequences are GTSNPN and SVGIG (reference sequence). CDR3 bases: TGTGCCTGGAGACAAATCCCACAGGGCTACGAGCAGTACTTC. This encodes CAWRQIPQGYEQYF.

This clone was detected ten times or more. The chain carries TRBV6-5 and TRBJ1-1, with D possibly matching TRBD1 (6 bases). The germline V gene encodes CDR1 MNHEY and CDR2 SVGAGI. V lost 0 bases to trimming and J lost 11 bases, with 16 bases between them. This CDR3 comprises 14 residues. The chain's CDR3 is CASSYSYRDVGAFF. The CDR3 coding sequence is TGTGCCAGCAGTTACTCCTACAGGGATGTAGGGGCTTTCTTT.

V usage is TRBV6-1 and J usage is TRBJ1-2; TRBD1 aligns across 10 bases. Germline CDR1 is MNHNS and CDR2 is SASEGT. Losses at the gene ends were 5 bases for V and 2 bases for J; bases not matched to a gene: 5. The CDR3 consists of 15 residues. The DNA of the CDR3 is TGTGCCAGCAGTAGTCGACAGGGGGCGAACTATGGCTACACCTTC. Translated, it gives CASSSRQGANYGYTF.

This chain uses TRBV7-2 with TRBJ1-2; D possibly corresponds to TRBD1 (6 bases). The germline V gene has CDR1 SGHTA and CDR2 FQGNSA. V lost 6 bases to trimming and J lost 1 base, with 12 bases between them. This CDR3 is built from 14 residues. CDR3 sequence: CASRSPTGNYGYTF. The CDR3 coding sequence is TGTGCCAGCAGGTCCCCGACAGGTAACTATGGCTACACCTTC.

CDR3 protein: CASSHQGGTEAFF. CDR3 bases: TGTGCCAGCAGCCACCAGGGGGGCACTGAAGCTTTCTTT. V and J are TRBV14 and TRBJ1-1; 7 nucleotides agree with TRBD1. Germline CDR1 is SGHDN and CDR2 is FVKESK. V shed 3 bases and J 4 bases; nucleotides not matched to a gene: 2. The CDR3 is made up of 13 amino acids.

The V call is TRBV6-5, the J call TRBJ2-2; the D gene is possibly TRBD2 (5 bases). Germline CDR1 is MNHEY and CDR2 is SVGAGI. The CDR3 is made up of 15 amino acids. V was cut by 5 bases and J by 1 base, with 11 bases left in between. The CDR3 DNA follows: TGTGCCAGCAGTCCGCGGGTGGGGAACACCGGGGAGCTGTTTTTT. Translated, it gives CASSPRVGNTGELFF.

The chain joins TRBV12-5 to TRBJ1-2; D unclear. Trimming shortened V by 3 bases and J by 6 bases, and 23 bases separated the two germline ends. This CDR3 is built from 17 residues. From germline, CDR1 is LGHNT and CDR2 FRNRAP. The CDR3 region is CASGLRPEQQSEDGYTF. Here the CDR3 DNA reads TGTGCTAGTGGTTTACGGCCGGAACAGCAGAGTGAGGATGGCTACACCTTC.

The chain joins TRBV18 to TRBJ2-3; unclear D gene. CDR3 length: 12 residues. The germline gives CDR1 KGHSH, CDR2 LQKENI. V lost 1 base and J 9 bases, leaving 8 bases between the germline ends. This chain's CDR3 is CASSPRAETQYF. The CDR3 DNA sequence: TGTGCCAGCTCACCACGGGCTGAAACGCAGTATTTT. Full variable domain (remainder filled in from reference TRBV18 and TRBJ2-3): NAGVMQNPRHLVRRRGQEARLRCSPMKGHSHVYWYRQLPEEGLKFMVYLQKENIIDESGMPKERFSAEFPKEGPSILRIQQVVRGDSAAYFCASSPRAETQYFGPGTRLTVL.

A single count supports this clone. The sample has other DNA sequences that encode this CDR3 too. V is TRBV9 and J is TRBJ1-5, with 8 bases matching TRBD1. This CDR3 region has 14 residues. In germline, CDR1 is SGDLS, CDR2 YYNGEE. After removal of 3 bases from V and 5 bases from J, the junction contained 4 bases not matched to a gene. CDR3 sequence reads: CASSAGQGDQPQHF. The CDR3 coding sequence is TGTGCCAGCAGCGCCGGACAGGGTGATCAGCCCCAGCATTTT.

The chain uses TRBV18 and TRBJ1-1; 9 nucleotides line up with TRBD1. The germline V gene encodes CDR1 KGHSH and CDR2 LQKENI. The CDR3 covers 13 residues. Trimming removed 8 bases from V and 7 bases from J; junction bases left unmatched: 8. DNA for the CDR3: TGTGCCAGCACTAACAGGGGGCAGGGTGAAGCTTTCTTT. This gives the protein CASTNRGQGEAFF.

This clone was counted between two and nine times. V is TRBV30 and J is TRBJ1-6; no clear D gene. CDR1 is GTSNPN, CDR2 SVGIG, per germline (reference sequence). This CDR3 has 15 amino acids. V shed 0 bases and J shed 7 bases, with 13 bases lying between them. The CDR3 region is CAWSVDVLGNSPLHF. CDR3 DNA sequence: TGTGCCTGGAGTGTGGACGTCCTGGGGAATTCACCCCTCCACTTT.